The clone carrying this T cell receptor beta chain was seen only once. Its antigen remains unidentified. Deletions cut 2 bases from V and 1 base from J, with 11 bases between. The V gene's germline CDR1 is LGHNA and CDR2 YNFKEQ. The CDR3 extends over 15 amino acids. This sample stems from a study of shared clonotypes between healthy human individuals. Broader study findings: The authors sampled blood alone, and tissue repertoires likely differ. Naive subsets generally exceeded memory subsets in estimated richness.

Assay runs were performed at deep level. Repertoires were generated with immunoSEQ multiplex PCR, while TCRdb's copy carries only in-frame clones and drops some. The sample has fewer than 1.8 million clones, 98% to 99% seen once. A CD45RA+ naive subset and a CD45RA-negative memory subset were split from CD4+ cells. This sequence was found in a man aged 25 to 45 in good health. The material sequenced was naive CD4+ T cells sorted from blood. Stated subset: CD45RA+ positively selected. The rearrangement joins TRBV4-2 to TRBJ1-1, with D perhaps TRBD1 (6 bases). CDR3 in DNA: TGTGCCAGCAGCCAACAGACAGGAGAGAACACTGAAGCTTTCTTT. It translates to CASSQQTGENTEAFF.